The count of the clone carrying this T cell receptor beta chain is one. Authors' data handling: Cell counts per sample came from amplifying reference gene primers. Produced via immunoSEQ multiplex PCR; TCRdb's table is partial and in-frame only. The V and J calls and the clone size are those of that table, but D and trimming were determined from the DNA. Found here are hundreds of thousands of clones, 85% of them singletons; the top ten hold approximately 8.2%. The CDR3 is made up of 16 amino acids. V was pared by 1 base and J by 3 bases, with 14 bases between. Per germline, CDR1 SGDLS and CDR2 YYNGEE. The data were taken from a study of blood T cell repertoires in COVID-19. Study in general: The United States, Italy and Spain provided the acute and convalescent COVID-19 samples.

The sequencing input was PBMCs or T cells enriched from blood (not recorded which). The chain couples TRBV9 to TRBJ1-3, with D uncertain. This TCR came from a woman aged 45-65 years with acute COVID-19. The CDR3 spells CASSVNPGINGNTIYF. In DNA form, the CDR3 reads TGTGCCAGCAGCGTAAATCCGGGAATAAATGGAAACACCATATATTTT.